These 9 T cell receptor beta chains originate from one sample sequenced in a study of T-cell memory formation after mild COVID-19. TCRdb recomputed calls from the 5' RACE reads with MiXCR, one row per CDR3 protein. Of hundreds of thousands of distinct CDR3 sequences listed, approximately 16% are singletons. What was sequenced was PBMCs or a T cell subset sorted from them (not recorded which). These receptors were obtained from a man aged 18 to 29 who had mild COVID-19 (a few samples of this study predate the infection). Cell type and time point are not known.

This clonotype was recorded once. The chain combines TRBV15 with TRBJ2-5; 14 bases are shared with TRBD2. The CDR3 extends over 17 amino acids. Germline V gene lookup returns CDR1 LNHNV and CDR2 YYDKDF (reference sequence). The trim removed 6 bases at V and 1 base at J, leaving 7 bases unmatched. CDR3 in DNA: TGTGCCACCAGGACGGGACTAGCGGGGGCCCTCCAAGAGACCCAGTACTTC. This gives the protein CATRTGLAGALQETQYF.

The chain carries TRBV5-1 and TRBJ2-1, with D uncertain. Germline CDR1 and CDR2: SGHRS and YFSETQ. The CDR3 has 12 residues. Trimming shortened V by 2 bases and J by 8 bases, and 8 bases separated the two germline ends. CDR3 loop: CASSFVGDEQFF. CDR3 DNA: TGCGCCAGCAGCTTTGTCGGAGATGAGCAGTTCTTC.

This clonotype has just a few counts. This CDR3 reads CASNERVAYEQYF. CDR3 bases: TGTGCCAGCAACGAGCGCGTCGCCTACGAGCAGTACTTC. V and J are TRBV6-2 or TRBV6-3 and TRBJ2-7; D remains ambiguous. The CDR3 is 13 residues long. V shed 7 bases and J shed 2 bases, with 12 bases lying between them. The germline V gene has CDR1 MNHEY and CDR2 SVGEGT.

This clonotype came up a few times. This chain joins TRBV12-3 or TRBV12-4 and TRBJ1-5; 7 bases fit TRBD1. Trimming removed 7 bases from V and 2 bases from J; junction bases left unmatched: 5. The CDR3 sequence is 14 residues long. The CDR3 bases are TGTGCCAGCACCGATACAGGGGGCAATCAGCCCCAGCATTTT. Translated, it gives CASTDTGGNQPQHF.

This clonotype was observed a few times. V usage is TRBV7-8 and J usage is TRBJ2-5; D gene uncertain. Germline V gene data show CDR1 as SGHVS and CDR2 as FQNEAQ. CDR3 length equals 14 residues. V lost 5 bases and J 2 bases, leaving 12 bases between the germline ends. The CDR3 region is CASSPRRRQETQYF. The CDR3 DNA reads TGTGCCAGCAGCCCTCGACGGCGGCAAGAGACCCAGTACTTC.

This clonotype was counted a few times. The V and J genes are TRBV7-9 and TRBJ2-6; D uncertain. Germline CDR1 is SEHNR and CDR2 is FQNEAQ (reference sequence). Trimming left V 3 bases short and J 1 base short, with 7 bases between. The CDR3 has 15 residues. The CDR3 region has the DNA TGTGCCAGCAGCTTCCGACCGTCTGGGGCCAACGTCCTGACTTTC. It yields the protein CASSFRPSGANVLTF. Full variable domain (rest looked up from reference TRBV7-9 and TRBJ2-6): DTGVSQNPRHKITKRGQNVTFRCDPISEHNRLYWYRQTLGQGPEFLTYFQNEAQLEKSRLLSDRFSAERPKGSFSTLEIQRTEQGDSAMYLCASSFRPSGANVLTFGAGSRLTVL.

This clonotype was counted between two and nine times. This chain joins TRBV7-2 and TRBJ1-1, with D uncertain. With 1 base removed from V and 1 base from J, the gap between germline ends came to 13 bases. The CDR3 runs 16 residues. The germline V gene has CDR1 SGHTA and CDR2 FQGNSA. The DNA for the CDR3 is TGTGCCAGCAGCTTAGTGGCGGCAGCCAGGAACACTGAAGCTTTCTTT. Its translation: CASSLVAAARNTEAFF.

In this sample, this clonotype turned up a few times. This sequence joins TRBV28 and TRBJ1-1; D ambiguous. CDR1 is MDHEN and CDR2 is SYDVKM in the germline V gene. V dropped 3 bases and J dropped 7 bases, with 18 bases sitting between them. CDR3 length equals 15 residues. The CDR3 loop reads CASSFRGYRGYEAFF. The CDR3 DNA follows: TGTGCCAGCAGTTTTCGAGGCTATAGAGGGTATGAAGCTTTCTTT. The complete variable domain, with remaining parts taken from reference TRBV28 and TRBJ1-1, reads DVKVTQSSRYLVKRTGEKVFLECVQDMDHENMFWYRQDPGLGLRLIYFSYDVKMKEKGDIPEGYSVSREKKERFSLILESASTNQTSMYLCASSFRGYRGYEAFFGQGTRLTVV.

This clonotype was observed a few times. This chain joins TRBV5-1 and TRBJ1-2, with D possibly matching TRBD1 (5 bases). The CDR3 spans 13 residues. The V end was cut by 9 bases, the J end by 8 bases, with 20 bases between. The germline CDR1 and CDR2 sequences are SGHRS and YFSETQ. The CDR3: CATRDLLKGGYTF. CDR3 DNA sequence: TGCGCCACCCGGGACCTTCTAAAAGGAGGCTACACCTTC.